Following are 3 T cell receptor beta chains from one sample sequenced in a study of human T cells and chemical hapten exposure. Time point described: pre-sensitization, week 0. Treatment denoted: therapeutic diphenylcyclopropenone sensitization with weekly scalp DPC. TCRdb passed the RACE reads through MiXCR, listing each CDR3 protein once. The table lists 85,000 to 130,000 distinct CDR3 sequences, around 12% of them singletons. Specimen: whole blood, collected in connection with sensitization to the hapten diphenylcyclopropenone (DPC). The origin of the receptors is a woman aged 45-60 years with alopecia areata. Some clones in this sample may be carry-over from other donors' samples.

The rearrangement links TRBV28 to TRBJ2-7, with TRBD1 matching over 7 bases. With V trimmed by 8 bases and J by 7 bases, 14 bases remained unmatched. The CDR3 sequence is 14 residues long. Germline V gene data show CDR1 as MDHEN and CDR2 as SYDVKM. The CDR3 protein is CASPRGSDPKEQYF. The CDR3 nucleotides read TGTGCCAGCCCCAGGGGGTCAGACCCCAAGGAGCAGTACTTC.

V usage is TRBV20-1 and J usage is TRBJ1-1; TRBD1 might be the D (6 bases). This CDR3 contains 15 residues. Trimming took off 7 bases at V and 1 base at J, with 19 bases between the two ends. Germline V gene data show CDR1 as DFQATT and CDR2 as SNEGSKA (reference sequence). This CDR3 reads CSVPRVPTGNTEAFF. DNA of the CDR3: TGCAGTGTCCCGCGGGTTCCGACAGGGAACACTGAAGCTTTCTTT.

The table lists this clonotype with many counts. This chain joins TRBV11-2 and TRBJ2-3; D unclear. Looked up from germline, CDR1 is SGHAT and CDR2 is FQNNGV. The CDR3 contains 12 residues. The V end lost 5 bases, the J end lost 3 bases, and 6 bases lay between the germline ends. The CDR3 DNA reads TGTGCCAGCAGCCGTTATACAGATACGCAGTATTTT. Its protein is CASSRYTDTQYF.